This passage covers 16 T cell receptor beta chains from one sample sequenced in a study of blood T cell repertoires in COVID-19. Method: immunoSEQ multiplex PCR; TCRdb's copy keeps in-frame clones and lacks some. The table records fewer than 400,000 clones, over 80% of them present only once. The sample was PBMCs or T cells enriched from blood (not recorded which). The receptors shown here come from a man aged 30 to 45 who had recovered from COVID-19.

The chain couples TRBV9 to TRBJ2-4, with 7 bases identical to TRBD1. V lost 4 bases, J lost 7 bases, and 8 bases stayed unmatched. The CDR3 sequence is 14 residues long. The germline CDR1 and CDR2 sequences are SGDLS and YYNGEE. Here the CDR3 DNA reads TGTGCCAGCAGCCCGAGGGGGCCAGATAACATTCAGTACTTC. It translates to CASSPRGPDNIQYF.

The genes are TRBV6-5 and TRBJ2-7, with 8 positions matching TRBD1. J lost 3 bases, V lost 0 bases, and 4 bases had no gene match. Germline CDR1 and CDR2: MNHEY and SVGAGI. This CDR3 contains 15 residues. The CDR3 DNA reads TGTGCCAGCAGTTACTCGCGAGACAGGGGCTACGAGCAGTACTTC. It codes for CASSYSRDRGYEQYF.

This sequence joins TRBV2 and TRBJ2-7; 10 bases are shared with TRBD1. Trimming at V came to 7 bases and at J to 3 bases, leaving 6 bases not matched to a gene. This CDR3 contains 14 residues. Germline CDR1 is SNHLY and CDR2 is FYNNEI. The CDR3 DNA is TGTGCCAGCATGCCGGGACAGGGGCACTACGAGCAGTACTTC. Translated: CASMPGQGHYEQYF. The full variable domain, rest sourced from reference TRBV2 and TRBJ2-7, is EPEVTQTPSHQVTQMGQEVILRCVPISNHLYFYWYRQILGQKVEFLVSFYNNEISEKSEIFDDQFSVERPDGSNFTLKIRSTKLEDSAMYFCASMPGQGHYEQYFGPGTRLTVT.

The chain uses TRBV10-2 and TRBJ1-5; 7 bases agree with TRBD1. After removal of 0 bases from V and 1 base from J, the junction contained 6 bases not matched to a gene. CDR3 size: 17 residues. Germline-derived CDR1 and CDR2 are WSHSY and SAAADI. Here the CDR3 DNA reads TGCGCCAGCAGTGAGTCAACAGGGGAATACAGCAATCAGCCCCAGCATTTT. Translating gives CASSESTGEYSNQPQHF.

The rearrangement uses TRBV4-2 and TRBJ1-2, with D maybe TRBD1 (6 bases). Germline loops: CDR1 LGHNA, CDR2 YNFKEQ. The ends were cut back, 5 bases at V and 3 bases at J, with 16 bases in the middle. CDR3 length: 15 amino acids. CDR3 DNA sequence: TGTGCCAGCAGCTCTTCGACAGGCGCAGACTATGGCTACACCTTC. It yields the protein CASSSSTGADYGYTF.

In its sample, this clone was seen a few times. Within the sample, other DNA sequences also encode this same CDR3. This chain links TRBV6-5 with TRBJ2-2, with D tentatively TRBD1 (5 bases). V was shortened by 0 bases and J by 7 bases, with 9 bases between the two germline ends. From germline, CDR1 is MNHEY and CDR2 SVGAGI. The CDR3 loop spans 14 amino acids. The DNA for the CDR3 is TGTGCCAGCAGTTACTCGCAGGGAATCGGGGAGCTGTTTTTT. It encodes CASSYSQGIGELFF.

Only a few counts were recorded for this clone. At one boundary the junction diverges from the germline segment, which might be a read error. The chain joins TRBV12-3 or TRBV12-4 to TRBJ2-7; a possible D gene is TRBD1 (5 bases). The CDR3 totals 12 residues. This chain's CDR3 is CASSLNWGTISF. Written as DNA, the CDR3 is TGTGCCAGCAGTTTAAATTGGGGCACCATCTCCTTC.

The V and J genes are TRBV10-3 and TRBJ2-5; TRBD2 aligns across 7 bases. CDR3 length equals 15 residues. CDR1 ENHRY and CDR2 SYGVKD come from the germline V gene. The ends lost 6 bases at V and 1 base at J; junction bases unmatched: 8. The CDR3 DNA follows: TGTGCCATCAGCTCCCAGAGCGGGGCCCAAGAGACCCAGTACTTC. It is translated as CAISSQSGAQETQYF.

The chain is built from TRBV4-1 and TRBJ2-7; D is uncertain. Trimming shortened V by 0 bases and J by 7 bases, and 7 bases separated the two germline ends. The CDR3 totals 12 residues. Germline values: CDR1 MGHRA, CDR2 YSYEKL. The CDR3 DNA reads TGCGCCAGCAGCCAAGAATTCAGAGAGCAGTACTTC. Residues: CASSQEFREQYF.

The chain has TRBV2 and TRBJ2-5; a weak D match, TRBD2 (6 bases). The germline V and J ends were trimmed by 7 bases and 3 bases, with 15 bases remaining between them. Germline values: CDR1 SNHLY, CDR2 FYNNEI. The CDR3 is 14 residues long. DNA for the CDR3: TGTGCCAGCACTGGGGAGGTCTTGGAAGAGACCCAGTACTTC. This translates into CASTGEVLEETQYF.

V and J are TRBV5-1 and TRBJ1-3, with a possible D match to TRBD1 (6 bases). Trimming removed 4 bases at V and 2 bases at J, with 10 bases between. The V gene's germline CDR1 is SGHRS and CDR2 YFSETQ. The CDR3 contains 14 residues. CDR3 in amino acids: CASSADSAGNTIYF. The CDR3 DNA is TGCGCCAGCAGCGCGGACAGTGCTGGAAACACCATATATTTT.

The chain couples TRBV18 to TRBJ1-5; no reliable D call. The CDR3 loop spans 14 amino acids. V lost 5 bases and J lost 2, with 10 bases in between. Germline lookup yields CDR1 KGHSH and CDR2 LQKENI. The CDR3 DNA follows: TGTGCCAGCTCAACCCGGGAAGGCAATCAGCCCCAGCATTTT. Its protein is CASSTREGNQPQHF.

V and J are TRBV10-2 and TRBJ2-5; a possible D gene is TRBD1 (5 bases). Germline-derived CDR1 and CDR2 are WSHSY and SAAADI. V lost 1 base and J lost 12, with 9 bases in between. This CDR3 comprises 11 residues. This chain's CDR3 is CASSEFGREYF. CDR3 in DNA: TGCGCCAGCAGTGAGTTCGGCAGGGAGTACTTC.

The gene calls are TRBV18 and TRBJ2-7, with a possible D match to TRBD1 (5 bases). The CDR3 sequence is 15 residues long. Trimming pared 5 bases from V and 4 bases from J, leaving 18 bases between. The germline gives CDR1 KGHSH, CDR2 LQKENI. CDR3 in DNA: TGTGCCAGCTCAGGCGGCCGGGCAGGGTTGTACGAGCAGTACTTC. Amino acid sequence: CASSGGRAGLYEQYF.

The V and J genes are TRBV2 and TRBJ2-5; 7 nucleotides match TRBD2. This CDR3 contains 14 residues. The V segment lost 6 bases and the J segment 2 bases; nucleotides outside the gene matches: 6. Germline CDR1 is SNHLY and CDR2 is FYNNEI. CDR3: CASSSSGGQETQYF. The CDR3, as DNA: TGTGCCAGCAGCTCGTCGGGGGGACAAGAGACCCAGTACTTC. Based on the CDR3 plus reference TRBV2 and TRBJ2-5, the full variable domain is EPEVTQTPSHQVTQMGQEVILRCVPISNHLYFYWYRQILGQKVEFLVSFYNNEISEKSEIFDDQFSVERPDGSNFTLKIRSTKLEDSAMYFCASSSSGGQETQYFGPGTRLLVL.

With regard to this clone: Other DNA variants within this sample encode the same CDR3. The chain combines TRBV5-1 with TRBJ2-5; TRBD1 agrees at 10 bases. Germline V gives CDR1 SGHRS, CDR2 YFSETQ. The V and J ends lost 0 bases and 3 bases, in that order; junction bases with no gene match: 2. CDR3 length: 15 residues. This CDR3 is CASSLVGTGEETQYF. DNA of the CDR3: TGCGCCAGCAGCTTGGTTGGGACAGGGGAAGAGACCCAGTACTTC.